The rows below give T cell receptor beta chains drawn from one sample of a study of blood T cell repertoires in COVID-19. Produced via immunoSEQ multiplex PCR; TCRdb's table is partial and in-frame only. The sample yields some 100,000 clones, about 90% seen once. The sequenced sample was peripheral blood. These receptors all stem from a human donor with active COVID-19. The donor label of this sample is uncertain. CDR3s include the opening cysteine and the closing phenylalanine or tryptophan. The order of the fields is J gene, D gene, clone size, V gene, CDR3 DNA, CDR3 protein. The D gene is left open where the match is weak. Some rows mark clone size as missing; the rest say once, few, many or name a class of expanded clone.

TRBJ1-4 . . TRBV3-1/TRBV3-2 TGTGCCAGCAGCCAAAGGGGTAATGAAAAACTGTTTTTT CASSQRGNEKLFF
TRBJ2-7 . . TRBV12-3/TRBV12-4 TGTGCCAGCAGTTACCTAGCGACCTACGAGCAGTACTTC CASSYLATYEQYF
TRBJ1-2 TRBD1 . TRBV28 TGTGCCAGCAGTTTGGGACAGGGGCCCTACTATGGCTACACCTTC CASSLGQGPYYGYTF
TRBJ2-5 TRBD2 . TRBV29-1 TGCAGCGCAAAGCGGGGGGAGGAGACCCAGTACTTC CSAKRGEETQYF
TRBJ2-7 TRBD2 few TRBV5-1 TGCGCCAGCAGCTTGGCCACTAGCGGGGGGCTTGTGCAGTACTTC CASSLATSGGLVQYF
TRBJ2-5 . . TRBV3-1/TRBV3-2 TGTGCCAGCAGCCAAGTGGCGGGGACCCAGTACTTC CASSQVAGTQYF
TRBJ1-2 . . TRBV15 TGTGCCACCAGCAGAGGACTAAACTATGGCTACACCTTC CATSRGLNYGYTF
TRBJ1-6 TRBD1 few TRBV9 TGTGCCAGCAGCGTAGCTCTCCCGGGACAGGCCCATTCACCCCTCCACTTT CASSVALPGQAHSPLHF
TRBJ2-3 TRBD2 . TRBV5-4 TGTGCCAGCAGCTTGTCTCTAGCGGGGGCAGCGAATACGCAGTATTTT CASSLSLAGAANTQYF
TRBJ1-6 TRBD1 . TRBV29-1 TGCAGCGCAAAAGCACAGGGGTTTAATTCACCCCTCCACTTT CSAKAQGFNSPLHF
TRBJ2-2 . once TRBV11-3 TGTGCCAGCAGCTCGACTAGAAACACCGGGGAGCTGTTTTTT CASSSTRNTGELFF
TRBJ1-1 . . TRBV19 TGTGCCAGTACCTTAGCCCCGAACACTGAAGCTTTCTTT CASTLAPNTEAFF
TRBJ1-1 . once TRBV7-2 TGTGCCAGCAGCTTAGCGCACGGGGGGCTGGGCACTGAAGCTTTCTTT CASSLAHGGLGTEAFF
TRBJ2-2 . . TRBV10-3 TGTGCCATCAGTGGACAGACGAACACCGGGGAGCTGTTTTTT CAISGQTNTGELFF
TRBJ2-1 . . TRBV7-3 TGTGCCAGCAGCTTAGGGGGCTCCAGCAGTGAGCAGTTCTTC CASSLGGSSSEQFF
TRBJ1-5 . . TRBV19 TGTGCCAGTGAGGTCCAGCCCCAGCATTTT CASEVQPQHF
TRBJ2-7 TRBD2 . TRBV6-1 TGTGCCAGCAGTAAAGGCGTTGGGACTAGCGGGGGGGCTATGATATACGAGCAGTACTTC CASSKGVGTSGGAMIYEQYF
TRBJ2-2 TRBD2 . TRBV28 TGTGCCAGCAGGACCGGAGCGGGGGCCAACACCGGGGAGCTGTTTTTT CASRTGAGANTGELFF
TRBJ1-2 . . TRBV28 TGTGCCGCGAGGCGGCGGGGTAACTATGGCTACACCTTC CAARRRGNYGYTF
TRBJ1-2 TRBD1 . TRBV4-3 TGCGCCAGCAGCCAAGAGACAGGGTCTAACTATGGCTACACCTTC CASSQETGSNYGYTF
TRBJ2-2 . . TRBV16 TGTGCCAGCAGCCAGTCCCTGGGACTGGCGAACACCGGGGAGCTGTTTTTT CASSQSLGLANTGELFF
TRBJ1-5 . few TRBV29-1 TGCAGCGCCCGGGTCGGGGGAGATAGCAATCAGCCCCAGCATTTT CSARVGGDSNQPQHF
TRBJ2-3 . . TRBV13 TGTGCCAGCAGCGGAGGAGGGACAGATACGCAGTATTTT CASSGGGTDTQYF
TRBJ2-5 TRBD2 once TRBV6-2/TRBV6-3 TGTGCCAGCAGTGCAGCGGGGGGGCCAGGAGAGACCCAGTACTTC CASSAAGGPGETQYF
TRBJ2-5 TRBD1 . TRBV6-6 TGTGCCAGCAGTTACTCTGGACAGGGGGCTCAAGAGACCCAGTACTTC CASSYSGQGAQETQYF
TRBJ2-3 . . TRBV28 TGTGCCAGCACCTCGGCTAGTACAGATACGCAGTATTTT CASTSASTDTQYF
TRBJ2-1 TRBD1 . TRBV6-6 TGTGCCAGCAGATCGACAGGGTCTCCACCTGACAATGAGCAGTTCTTC CASRSTGSPPDNEQFF
TRBJ1-1 . . TRBV11-2 TGTGCCAGCAGCTTAGTGTCCAGGGACACTGAAGCTTTCTTT CASSLVSRDTEAFF
TRBJ2-7 TRBD2 . TRBV18 TGTGCCAGCTCCCCACTGACAGCGGGGCCCCCCGGGGGGGAGCAGTACTTC CASSPLTAGPPGGEQYF
TRBJ1-2 . . TRBV9 TGTGCCAGCAGCGCGGCCCTTAGTCGGGGAGGGGGGAGCTATGGCTACACCTTC CASSAALSRGGGSYGYTF
TRBJ2-7 TRBD2 . TRBV19 TGTGCCAGTAGTACTAGCGGGGGGACCTACGAGCAGTACTTC CASSTSGGTYEQYF
TRBJ2-1 TRBD1 . TRBV11-1 TGTGCCAGCAGCTTAGACGGGACAGGGTTAAATGAGCAGTTCTTC CASSLDGTGLNEQFF
TRBJ2-1 TRBD1 . TRBV24-1 TGTGCCACCAGTGAGCCCTCCGGGACAGGAAACAATGAGCAGTTCTTC CATSEPSGTGNNEQFF
TRBJ2-5 . . TRBV5-1 TGCGCCAGCGGAGCTAATTTTGAAGAGACCCAGTACTTC CASGANFEETQYF
TRBJ2-3 TRBD2 . TRBV7-9 TGTGCCAGCAGCTCACTAGCGGGCCCTAGCACAGATACGCAGTATTTT CASSSLAGPSTDTQYF